The TCR beta chain under discussion was sequenced for a study of molecular identifiers for immune sequencing clone quantification. Background on the study: Replicate runs used RNA from about 19,000 or 110,000 naive CD8 cells, which was split five ways into aliquots, and four of those aliquots were then sequenced. Whole-study findings and limits: Jurkat TCR RNA spiked in from one cell (amid about a million naive cells) was reportedly detectable.

Trimming removed 2 bases from V and 2 bases from J, with 18 bases in between. The CDR3 consists of 16 residues. Germline CDR1 reads SQVTM; CDR2 reads ANQGSEA. Previously published methods and listed TCR primers were used for the bulk TCR libraries. TCRdb called the PCR reads again in MiXCR, with one record for every CDR3 protein. Counted here are 300,000 to 350,000 distinct CDR3 sequences, over 20% occurring once; the ten biggest clones make up 0.75% to 0.85%. This clonotype was seen many times. Its antigen is still unknown. This TCR was sampled from a human donor in good health. Some libraries in this study had Jurkat cell RNA spiked in. Sequencing was performed on naive CD8+ T cells from blood, with Jurkat cell RNA spiked in. The subset was: FACS-sorted CD8+CD4-CCR7+CD45RA+ naive T cells. The V and J genes are TRBV29-1 and TRBJ1-1; D remains unclear. This CDR3 is CSVEPAGGRINTEAFF. The CDR3 DNA reads TGCAGCGTTGAACCCGCTGGAGGGCGCATAAACACTGAAGCTTTCTTT.